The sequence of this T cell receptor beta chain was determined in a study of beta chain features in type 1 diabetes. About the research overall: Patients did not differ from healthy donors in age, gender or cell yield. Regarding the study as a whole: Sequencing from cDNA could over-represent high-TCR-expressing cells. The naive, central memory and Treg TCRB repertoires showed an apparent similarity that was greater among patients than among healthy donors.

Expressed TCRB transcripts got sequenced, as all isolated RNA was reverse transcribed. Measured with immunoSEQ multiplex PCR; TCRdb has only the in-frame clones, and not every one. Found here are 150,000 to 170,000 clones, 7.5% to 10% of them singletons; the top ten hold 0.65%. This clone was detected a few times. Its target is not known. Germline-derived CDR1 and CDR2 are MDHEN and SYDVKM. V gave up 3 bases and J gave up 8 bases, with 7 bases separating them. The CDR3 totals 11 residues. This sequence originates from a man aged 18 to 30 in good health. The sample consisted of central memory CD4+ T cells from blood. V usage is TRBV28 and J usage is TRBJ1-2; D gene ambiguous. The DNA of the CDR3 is TGTGCCAGCAGTTTCGGACTGGGCTACACCTTC. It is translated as CASSFGLGYTF.